This T cell receptor (beta chain) originates from a study of T cells after yellow fever vaccination. General study results and limits: By day 5 rather than day 15, the secondary response had peaked, though it was weaker. Reappearing after the booster were most of the clones from primary vaccination (roughly 95% CD4, approximately 86% CD8).

A 5'RACE template-switching step, the method used to make TCR cDNA, added a universal primer site and UMIs. TCRdb analysed the 5' RACE reads with MiXCR anew, one entry per CDR3 protein. Among 150,000 to 200,000 distinct CDR3 sequences listed, about 6.2% were seen once. The germline V gene has CDR1 SGHDN and CDR2 FVKESK. Unmatched junction bases numbered 8, after V lost 3 bases and J lost 2 bases. This CDR3 has 16 amino acids. This clonotype was seen repeatedly, ten times or more. Antigen specificity is unknown. This sample comprised CD4+ T cells sorted from PBMCs, obtained on the day of the first yellow fever vaccination. This sequence joins TRBV14 and TRBJ2-3, with 7 bases lining up with TRBD2. The TCR originated in a man younger than 35 who received the YFV17D yellow fever vaccine. The CDR3: CASSHPGTNPTDTQYF. For the CDR3, the DNA is TGTGCCAGCAGCCATCCCGGGACTAACCCCACAGATACGCAGTATTTT.